These 15 T cell receptor beta chains were sequenced from one sample in a study of CD8 T cells in ankylosing spondylitis. TCRdb reprocessed the 5' RACE reads with MiXCR, giving one entry per CDR3 protein. The sample records about 250,000 distinct CDR3 sequences, around 8% being singletons. Sequenced input: blood, either unsorted or a sorted T cell fraction (not recorded which). These TCRs come from a female donor with ankylosing spondylitis or in good health (not recorded which).

CDR3 DNA: TGTGCCATCAGTGGGACAGGGGACGGCACAGATACGCAGTATTTT. It translates to CAISGTGDGTDTQYF. The gene calls are TRBV10-3 and TRBJ2-3; 9 bases align to TRBD1. The germline gives CDR1 ENHRY, CDR2 SYGVKD. With 4 bases clipped from V and 1 base from J, the junction kept 3 bases outside the gene matches. The CDR3 loop spans 15 amino acids.

V usage is TRBV20-1 and J usage is TRBJ2-7, with D tentatively TRBD2 (6 bases). This CDR3 has 13 residues. Trimming took 5 bases from V and 7 from J, leaving 18 bases between them. Germline CDR1 reads DFQATT; CDR2 reads SNEGSKA (reference sequence). The CDR3 DNA is TGCAGTGCTCGAACCCATCTAGGGAGGGAGCAGTACTTC. Translation: CSARTHLGREQYF.

Ten or more counts support this clonotype. This chain joins TRBV2 and TRBJ2-3; a weak D match, TRBD2 (6 bases). CDR3 length: 15 residues. Trimming removed 7 bases from V and 4 bases from J, with 18 bases in between. From germline, CDR1 is SNHLY and CDR2 FYNNEI. The CDR3 is CASTRDREWSDTQYF. The CDR3 DNA follows: TGTGCCAGCACCCGAGACCGGGAGTGGTCAGATACGCAGTATTTT.

This clonotype occurred many times. The V call is TRBV5-6, the J call TRBJ2-7; 8 bases agree with TRBD2. CDR1 is SGHDT and CDR2 is YYEEEE in the germline V gene. After removal of 0 bases from V and 6 bases from J, the junction contained 14 bases not matched to a gene. The length of the CDR3 is 17 residues. CDR3 nucleotides: TGTGCCAGCAGCTTGGGATTAGTGGTTGGACTAGCAGGCGAGCAGTACTTC. Amino acids: CASSLGLVVGLAGEQYF.

This clonotype was counted ten times or more. The CDR3 DNA reads TGTGCCAGCAGCCCGGTACAGGAAAACTACGAGCAGTACTTC. This gives the protein CASSPVQENYEQYF. The gene calls are TRBV5-6 and TRBJ2-7; possibly TRBD1 for D (5 bases). CDR1 is SGHDT, CDR2 YYEEEE, per germline. CDR3 length: 14 amino acids. V dropped 4 bases and J dropped 3 bases, with 14 bases sitting between them.

This clonotype was counted many times. The rearrangement uses TRBV10-3 and TRBJ2-4; D not certain. V was cut by 4 bases and J by 8 bases, with 12 bases left in between. The germline V gene has CDR1 ENHRY and CDR2 SYGVKD. CDR3 size: 13 residues. CDR3 sequence: CAISGQGRDIQYF. The DNA of the CDR3 is TGTGCCATCAGTGGTCAAGGCCGAGACATTCAGTACTTC.

This clonotype has a count of ten or more. The J gene is TRBJ1-2, the V gene TRBV18; D perhaps matches TRBD1 (6 bases). CDR1 is KGHSH, CDR2 LQKENI, per germline. V shed 3 bases and J shed 4 bases, with 15 bases lying between them. The CDR3 covers 15 residues. The CDR3 here is CASSPGRGRGYGYTF. CDR3 DNA: TGTGCCAGCTCACCGGGCAGGGGCAGAGGCTATGGCTACACCTTC.

Points on this clonotype: A read error is possible here, since a much larger clone lies one base away. This sequence joins TRBV12-3 or TRBV12-4 and TRBJ2-7; TRBD2 matches 8 bases. V gave up 3 bases and J gave up 8 bases; unmatched junction bases: 12. This CDR3 is built from 15 residues. CDR3 sequence: CASSFPGTSPNKQYF. The CDR3 coding sequence is TGTGCCAGCAGTTTCCCCGGGACTAGTCCCAACAAGCAGTACTTC.

The gene calls are TRBV30 and TRBJ2-7; no definite D call. Trimming took 2 bases from V and 0 from J, leaving 5 bases between them. The germline gives CDR1 GTSNPN, CDR2 SVGIG (reference sequence). CDR3 length: 12 residues. CDR3 coding DNA: TGTGCCTGGAGTCCCCACTCCTACGAGCAGTACTTC. Encoded protein: CAWSPHSYEQYF.

Of note for this clonotype: With a much larger clone just one base away, this may be a read error. CDR3 amino acids: CASSLSRGAGQYF. CDR3 sequence (DNA): TGTGCCAGCAGCCTTTCGAGGGGTGCCGGGCAGTACTTC. This rearrangement joins TRBV7-8 to TRBJ2-7, with D perhaps being TRBD1 or TRBD2 (5 bases each). V dropped 5 bases and J dropped 9 bases, with 17 bases sitting between them. The CDR3 length is 13 residues. The germline CDR1 and CDR2 sequences are SGHVS and FQNEAQ.

In its sample, this clonotype was seen a few times. This chain links TRBV6-2 or TRBV6-3 with TRBJ2-1; no definite D call. Trimming stripped 6 bases from V and 4 bases from J, with 16 bases between. CDR3 length equals 15 residues. Germline V gene lookup returns CDR1 MNHEY and CDR2 SVGEGT. The CDR3 spells CASSHGRSLYNEQFF. The CDR3 region has the DNA TGTGCCAGCAGCCACGGCAGAAGTTTATACAATGAGCAGTTCTTC.

Only a few counts were recorded for this clonotype. The rearrangement uses TRBV5-2 and TRBJ2-2. TRBV5-2 has pseudogene status. CDR3 length: 13 residues. The CDR3 DNA sequence: TGTGCCAGCAACAGGATGAACACCGGGGAGCTGTTTTTT. It codes for CASNRMNTGELFF.

This clonotype was counted ten times or more. The rearrangement joins TRBV5-4 to TRBJ2-2; D may be TRBD1 (5 bases). The V and J ends lost 4 bases and 4 bases respectively, with 11 bases between them. Per the germline V gene, CDR1 is SGHNT and CDR2 is YYREEE (reference sequence). This CDR3 is 14 amino acids long. In DNA, the CDR3 is TGTGCCAGCAGCGGGGCATCGACCACCGGGGAGCTGTTTTTT. Translated: CASSGASTTGELFF.

This clonotype was seen many times. The gene calls are TRBV4-3 and TRBJ2-7, with D maybe TRBD2 (5 bases). Germline V CDR1 and CDR2: LGHNA, YSLEER. The length of the CDR3 is 13 residues. V gave up 4 bases and J gave up 6 bases, with 13 bases separating them. For the CDR3, the DNA is TGCGCCAGCAGCCCGGGGTTGGGCACCGAGCAGTACTTC. This gives the protein CASSPGLGTEQYF.

Ten or more counts support this clonotype. The chain is built from TRBV14 and TRBJ1-2; tentatively, D is TRBD1 (5 bases). The CDR3 loop spans 16 amino acids. The V end was cut by 2 bases, the J end by 5 bases, with 18 bases between. Germline-derived CDR1 and CDR2 are SGHDN and FVKESK. CDR3 region: CASSQLHWPEGYGYTF. DNA for the CDR3: TGTGCCAGCAGCCAACTACACTGGCCCGAGGGGTATGGCTACACCTTC.